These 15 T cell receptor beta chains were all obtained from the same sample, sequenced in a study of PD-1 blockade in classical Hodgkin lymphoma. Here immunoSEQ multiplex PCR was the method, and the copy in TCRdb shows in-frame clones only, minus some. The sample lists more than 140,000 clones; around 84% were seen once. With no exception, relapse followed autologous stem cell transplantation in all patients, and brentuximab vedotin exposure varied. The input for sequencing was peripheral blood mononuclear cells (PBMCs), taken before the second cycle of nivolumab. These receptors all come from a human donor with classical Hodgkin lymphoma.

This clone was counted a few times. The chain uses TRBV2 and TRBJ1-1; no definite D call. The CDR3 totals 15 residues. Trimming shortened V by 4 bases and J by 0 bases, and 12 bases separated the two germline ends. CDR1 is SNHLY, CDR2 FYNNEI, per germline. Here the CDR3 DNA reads TGTGCCAGCAGTGTGGGGAGAGTTATGAACACTGAAGCTTTCTTT. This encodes CASSVGRVMNTEAFF.

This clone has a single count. The CDR3 region has the DNA TGTGCCAGCAGTCGTGGACAGGGTTGGACCGGGGAGCTGTTTTTT. This translates into CASSRGQGWTGELFF. The chain combines TRBV2 with TRBJ2-2; TRBD1 agrees at 8 bases. The CDR3 loop spans 15 amino acids. The V and J ends lost 5 bases and 5 bases, in that order; junction bases with no gene match: 7. The germline gives CDR1 SNHLY, CDR2 FYNNEI. Together with reference TRBV2 and TRBJ2-2, the CDR3 gives the full variable domain: EPEVTQTPSHQVTQMGQEVILRCVPISNHLYFYWYRQILGQKVEFLVSFYNNEISEKSEIFDDQFSVERPDGSNFTLKIRSTKLEDSAMYFCASSRGQGWTGELFFGEGSRLTVL.

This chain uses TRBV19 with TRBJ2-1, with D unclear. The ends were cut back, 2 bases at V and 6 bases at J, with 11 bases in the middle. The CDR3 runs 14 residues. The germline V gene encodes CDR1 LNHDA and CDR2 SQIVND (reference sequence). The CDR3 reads CASSINLSGNEQFF. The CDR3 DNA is TGTGCCAGTAGTATAAATCTTTCAGGCAATGAGCAGTTCTTC.

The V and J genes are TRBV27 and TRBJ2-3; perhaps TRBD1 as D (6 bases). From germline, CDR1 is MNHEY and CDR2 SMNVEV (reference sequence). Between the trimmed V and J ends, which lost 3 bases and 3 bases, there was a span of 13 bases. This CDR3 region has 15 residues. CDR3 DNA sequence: TGTGCCAGCAGTTTTCGGACAGCCCTAACAGATACGCAGTATTTT. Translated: CASSFRTALTDTQYF.

The CDR3 DNA is TGTGCCATCAGCCGGGGGACAGGGCTTGATAACTATGGCTACACCTTC. Translating gives CAISRGTGLDNYGYTF. The gene calls are TRBV10-3 and TRBJ1-2; 9 nucleotides line up with TRBD1. The CDR3 spans 16 residues. Trimming at V came to 6 bases and at J to 1 base, leaving 9 bases not matched to a gene. Germline V lookup: CDR1 ENHRY, CDR2 SYGVKD.

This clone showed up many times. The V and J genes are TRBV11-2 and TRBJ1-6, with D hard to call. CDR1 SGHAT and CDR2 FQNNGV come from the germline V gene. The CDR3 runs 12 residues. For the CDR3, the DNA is TGTGCTACCAGGACCTATAATTCACCCCTCCACTTT. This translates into CATRTYNSPLHF.

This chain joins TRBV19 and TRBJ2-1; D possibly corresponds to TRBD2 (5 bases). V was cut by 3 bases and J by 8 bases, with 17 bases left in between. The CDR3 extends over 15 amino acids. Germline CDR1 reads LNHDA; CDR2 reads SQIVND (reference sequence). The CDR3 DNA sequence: TGTGCCAGTAGTATGACCTGGGGAGCCGGCTATGAGCAGTTCTTC. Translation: CASSMTWGAGYEQFF.

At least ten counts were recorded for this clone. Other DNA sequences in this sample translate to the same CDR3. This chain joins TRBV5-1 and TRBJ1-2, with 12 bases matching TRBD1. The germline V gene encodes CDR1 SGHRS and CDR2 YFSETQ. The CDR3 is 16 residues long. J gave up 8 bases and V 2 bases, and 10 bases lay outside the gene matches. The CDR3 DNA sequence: TGCGCCAGCAGCTTCCACAGGGACAGGGGGCGCGAGGGCTACACCTTC. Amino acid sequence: CASSFHRDRGREGYTF.

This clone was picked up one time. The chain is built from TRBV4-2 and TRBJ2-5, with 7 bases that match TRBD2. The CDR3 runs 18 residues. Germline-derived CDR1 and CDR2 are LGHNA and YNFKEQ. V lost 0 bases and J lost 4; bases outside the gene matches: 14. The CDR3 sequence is CASSQDSWSGVYLETQYF. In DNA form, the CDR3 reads TGTGCCAGCAGCCAAGATAGCTGGAGCGGGGTCTACCTAGAGACCCAGTACTTC.

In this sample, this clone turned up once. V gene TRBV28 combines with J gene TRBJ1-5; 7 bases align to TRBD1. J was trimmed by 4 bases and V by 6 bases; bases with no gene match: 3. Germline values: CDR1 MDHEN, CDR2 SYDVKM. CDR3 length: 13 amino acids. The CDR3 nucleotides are TGTGCCAGCAGGGACAGGCTAAATCAGCCCCAGCATTTT. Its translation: CASRDRLNQPQHF.

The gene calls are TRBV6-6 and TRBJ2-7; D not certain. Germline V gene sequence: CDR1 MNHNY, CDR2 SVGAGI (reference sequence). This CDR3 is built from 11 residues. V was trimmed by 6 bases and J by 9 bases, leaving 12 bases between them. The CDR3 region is CASSSSARQYF. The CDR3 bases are TGTGCCAGCAGCTCCTCGGCTAGGCAGTACTTC.

This CDR3 reads CAWSVASAGVGYGYTF. The CDR3 region has the DNA TGTGCCTGGAGTGTAGCTTCGGCAGGGGTTGGGTATGGCTACACCTTC. V and J are TRBV30 and TRBJ1-2; D perhaps matches TRBD1 (6 bases). V lost 0 bases and J 5 bases, leaving 19 bases between the germline ends. Per the germline V gene, CDR1 is GTSNPN and CDR2 is SVGIG (reference sequence). There are 16 residues in the CDR3.

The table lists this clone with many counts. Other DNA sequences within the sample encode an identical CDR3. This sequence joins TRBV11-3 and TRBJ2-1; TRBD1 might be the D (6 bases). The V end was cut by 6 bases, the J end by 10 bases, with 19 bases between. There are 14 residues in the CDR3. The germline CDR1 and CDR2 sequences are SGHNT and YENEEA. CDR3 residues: CASSWGPATYEQFF. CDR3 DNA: TGTGCCAGCAGTTGGGGGCCAGCGACATACGAGCAGTTCTTC.

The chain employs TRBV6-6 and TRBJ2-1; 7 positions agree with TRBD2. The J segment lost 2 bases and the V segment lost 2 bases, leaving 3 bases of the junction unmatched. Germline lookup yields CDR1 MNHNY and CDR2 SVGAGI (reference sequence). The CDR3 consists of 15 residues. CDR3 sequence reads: CASSYTGGTYNEQFF. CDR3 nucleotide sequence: TGTGCCAGCAGTTACACGGGAGGCACCTACAATGAGCAGTTCTTC.

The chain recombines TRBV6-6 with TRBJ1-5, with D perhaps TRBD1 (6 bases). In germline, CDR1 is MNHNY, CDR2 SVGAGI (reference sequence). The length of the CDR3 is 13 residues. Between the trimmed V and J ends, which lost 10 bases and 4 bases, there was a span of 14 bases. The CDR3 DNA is TGTGCCATACAGGGCTCTAGGAATCAGCCCCAGCATTTT. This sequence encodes CAIQGSRNQPQHF.